This TCR beta chain was captured in a study of T cells expressing NK-cell markers. Background on the study: The TCR beta repertoires originated in sorted CD3+CD56+NKG2C+, CD3+CD56+NKG2C- and CD3+CD56-NKG2C+ T cells. The sequencing cohort of eight donors included seven HCMV-seropositive individuals and one seronegative individual. General observations from the study: Also leading the CD3+CD56-NKG2C+ fraction in a handful of donors were these clonotypes.

This CDR3 contains 13 residues. CDR1 is SGHKS and CDR2 is YYEKEE in the germline V gene (reference sequence). 5'RACE template switching built TCR beta cDNA with unique molecular identifiers. TCRdb reprocessed the 5' RACE reads; each CDR3 protein has one entry and no DNA is given. This sample contains some 450,000 distinct CDR3 sequences. Concerning this clonotype itself: What it binds is unknown.

The sample was blood T cells: a sorted CD56 or NKG2C T cell subset, CD4+ or CD8+ T cells, or bulk PBMC T cells (not recorded which). The genes are TRBV5-5 and TRBJ2-3; the TCRdb D gene call, TRBD1, has no DNA to confirm it. The TCR comes from a woman aged 18 to 75 in good health. The CDR3 loop is CASSLGQGPKQYF.